Sequencing of this T cell receptor (beta chain) was carried out in a study of T-cell reconstitution after alpha-beta-depleted transplantation in children. The CDR3 loop spans 16 amino acids. V dropped 0 bases and J dropped 1 base, with 9 bases sitting between them. Looked up from germline, CDR1 is LGHNA and CDR2 is YSLEER. Unique molecular identifiers were incorporated during preparation of the TCRbeta library. TCRdb fed the PCR reads into MiXCR, producing one record per CDR3 protein. Of 200,000 to 300,000 distinct CDR3 sequences listed, about 12% were seen once; the top ten hold around 2.8%. Many counts were recorded for this clonotype.

Sequencing was performed on PBMCs from the stem cell graft donor, taken from the stem cell graft. The chain carries TRBV4-3 and TRBJ2-2; the D gene is possibly TRBD2 (6 bases). The TCR sequence derives from a human donor who donated a stem cell graft to a child with acute lymphoblastic leukemia. The CDR3 nucleotides are TGCGCCAGCAGCCAAGAGGGGGGTAGGAACACCGGGGAGCTGTTTTTT. Amino acid sequence: CASSQEGGRNTGELFF.